This T cell receptor beta chain was recorded in a study of T cell responses to AZD1222 COVID-19 vaccine. Findings and caveats of the study: Without day 14 samples, only post-peak T cell repertoires were studied. The sample set comprised mostly white British donors with more females, and clonal diversity was possibly underestimated. The span of vaccine-associated CD4 TCRs extended across spike, with dominance at 160-218 and 743-854.

With respect to this clone: The antigen is undetermined.

Researchers grouped second doses given at about 4 or about 12 weeks into one pool. There are 14 residues in the CDR3. Germline V gene data show CDR1 as ENHRY and CDR2 as SYGVKD. The ends were cut back, 4 bases at V and 4 bases at J, with 10 bases in the middle. Using immunoSEQ multiplex PCR, the repertoire was profiled, and TCRdb retains in-frame clones only, with some absent. The data hold about 180,000 clones, with around 88% observed a single time. The clonotype comes from an adult who received the AZD1222 COVID-19 vaccine. Material: peripheral blood, obtained 28 days after the second AZD1222 dose. The V and J genes are TRBV10-3 and TRBJ1-4; possibly TRBD1 for D (5 bases). CDR3 DNA sequence: TGTGCCATCAGTGCTGGGGGGGTTAATGAAAAACTGTTTTTT. Translated: CAISAGGVNEKLFF.